Each of the 18 T cell receptor beta chains below was sequenced from the same sample in a study of OX40 agonist ivuxolimab in advanced cancers. Clones were sequenced by immunoSEQ multiplex PCR, and TCRdb holds only the in-frame ones, with some missing. The profile covers over 80,000 clones, with over 75% appearing a single time and about 4% taken by the ten largest. This sample comprised CD4+ or CD8+ T cells sorted from blood, obtained in a trial of the OX40 agonist ivuxolimab. The receptors were gathered from an adult with an advanced solid tumor such as melanoma, head and neck, liver or kidney cancer.

The chain links TRBV11-2 to TRBJ2-7, with D perhaps TRBD1 (6 bases). The V and J ends lost 5 bases and 7 bases respectively, with 24 bases between them. The CDR3 is 16 amino acids. Germline values: CDR1 SGHAT, CDR2 FQNNGV. CDR3 sequence: CASSTQTGQGPTEQYF. The CDR3 DNA is TGTGCCAGCAGCACCCAAACGGGACAAGGCCCCACTGAGCAGTACTTC. The whole variable domain, filled in from reference TRBV11-2 and TRBJ2-7, reads EAGVAQSPRYKIIEKRQSVAFWCNPISGHATLYWYQQILGQGPKLLIQFQNNGVVDDSQLPKDRFSAERLKGVDSTLKIQPAKLEDSAVYLCASSTQTGQGPTEQYFGPGTRLTVT.

CDR3 DNA: TGTGCCATCAGTGAGGTCACCGCCGGGACTGAAGCTTTCTTT. Translation: CAISEVTAGTEAFF. The J gene is TRBJ1-1, the V gene TRBV10-3; D is unclear. The V and J ends lost 2 bases and 5 bases respectively, with 12 bases between them. CDR1 and CDR2 (germline): ENHRY, SYGVKD. The CDR3 loop spans 14 amino acids.

The rearrangement links TRBV11-3 to TRBJ1-6; 7 bases map to TRBD1. V gave up 4 bases and J gave up 7 bases; unmatched junction bases: 1. The CDR3 extends over 13 amino acids. Germline assignment: CDR1 SGHNT and CDR2 YENEEA. The CDR3 DNA reads TGTGCCAGCAGCTGGGACAGCAATTCACCCCTCCACTTT. Its translation: CASSWDSNSPLHF.

The chain employs TRBV5-4 and TRBJ1-1, with TRBD1 matching over 7 bases. CDR1 and CDR2 (germline): SGHNT, YYREEE (reference sequence). The CDR3 has 15 residues. V lost 4 bases to trimming and J lost 4 bases; unmatched junction nucleotides: 10. CDR3 in amino acids: CASSETGRRGTEAFF. CDR3 nucleotides: TGTGCCAGCAGCGAGACAGGGCGTCGGGGCACTGAAGCTTTCTTT.

The chain combines TRBV10-1 with TRBJ2-7; 8 bases map to TRBD1. The CDR3 loop spans 14 amino acids. J lost 7 bases, V lost 2 bases, and 7 bases had no gene match. Germline V lookup: CDR1 WNHNN, CDR2 SYGVQD (reference sequence). This chain's CDR3 is CASSEAGTGQEQYF. The DNA for the CDR3 is TGCGCCAGCAGTGAGGCTGGGACAGGACAGGAGCAGTACTTC.

This chain uses TRBV28 with TRBJ2-1, with D possibly called TRBD1 or TRBD2 (7 bases each). V was shortened by 5 bases and J by 9 bases, with 14 bases between the two germline ends. Germline V CDR1 and CDR2: MDHEN, SYDVKM. The CDR3 length is 13 residues. CDR3 in DNA: TGTGCCAGCAGTCTCCCAGGGGGGGGTGAGCAGTTCTTC. As protein: CASSLPGGGEQFF.

The CDR3 nucleotides read TGCAGCGTTGAAGATGGGGGCTACGAGCAGTACTTC. It is translated as CSVEDGGYEQYF. The genes are TRBV29-1 and TRBJ2-7; D possibly matches TRBD1 or TRBD2 (5 bases each). Germline V lookup: CDR1 SQVTM, CDR2 ANQGSEA. This CDR3 contains 12 residues. V gave up 0 bases and J gave up 3 bases, with 6 bases separating them.

The chain has TRBV2 and TRBJ1-4, with D possibly TRBD1 on 6 matching bases. V lost 8 bases, J lost 6 bases, and 13 bases lay in between. The CDR3 is made up of 13 amino acids. The germline V gene has CDR1 SNHLY and CDR2 FYNNEI. Written as DNA, the CDR3 is TGTGCCAGCCTCAGGGGCGCGGATGAAAAACTGTTTTTT. Amino acids: CASLRGADEKLFF.

V and J are TRBV5-4 and TRBJ2-2, with TRBD2 matching 10 bases. This CDR3 spans 18 amino acids. Germline assignment: CDR1 SGHNT and CDR2 YYREEE (reference sequence). Germline trimming cut 4 bases from V and 5 bases from J; bases unmatched to any gene: 14. CDR3 DNA sequence: TGTGCCAGCAGCCCTCCTTCAGCTAGCGGGAGTTTAACCGGGGAGCTGTTTTTT. Protein: CASSPPSASGSLTGELFF.

The rearrangement uses TRBV10-3 and TRBJ2-2, with 7 bases lining up with TRBD1. This CDR3 has 12 amino acids. The V gene's germline CDR1 is ENHRY and CDR2 SYGVKD. V shed 6 bases, J shed 6 bases, and the junction held 1 base outside the gene matches. CDR3 residues: CAISQGAGELFF. The CDR3 bases are TGTGCCATCAGCCAGGGGGCCGGGGAGCTGTTTTTT.

The chain joins TRBV9 to TRBJ1-5; D perhaps matches TRBD1 (6 bases). This CDR3 has 17 amino acids. Germline lookup yields CDR1 SGDLS and CDR2 YYNGEE. The germline V and J ends were trimmed by 0 bases and 2 bases, with 15 bases remaining between them. The CDR3 sequence: CASSVVRGAGCNQPQHF. The CDR3 DNA is TGTGCCAGCAGCGTAGTCAGGGGAGCAGGTTGCAATCAGCCCCAGCATTTT. The full variable domain, completed using reference TRBV9 and TRBJ1-5, is DSGVTQTPKHLITATGQRVTLRCSPRSGDLSVYWYQQSLDQGLQFLIQYYNGEERAKGNILERFSAQQFPDLHSELNLSSLELGDSALYFCASSVVRGAGCNQPQHFGDGTRLSIL.

This chain connects TRBV5-6 to TRBJ2-5, with D possibly TRBD1 on 6 matching bases. Germline V gene lookup returns CDR1 SGHDT and CDR2 YYEEEE. V lost 4 bases and J lost 4, with 20 bases in between. The CDR3 consists of 16 residues. For the CDR3, the DNA is TGTGCCAGCAGCCCCCCCTTGGGGGCCTATCGAGAGACCCAGTACTTC. Translation: CASSPPLGAYRETQYF.

V is TRBV15 and J is TRBJ2-3, with 12 bases that match TRBD2. J gave up 3 bases and V 1 base, and 2 bases lay outside the gene matches. Per the germline V gene, CDR1 is LNHNV and CDR2 is YYDKDF (reference sequence). CDR3 length equals 16 residues. The CDR3 DNA is TGTGCCACCAGCAGAGGGACTAGCGGGGCAACAGATACGCAGTATTTT. Its translation: CATSRGTSGATDTQYF.

The chain has TRBV2 and TRBJ2-1, with TRBD2 matching 11 bases. J was trimmed by 7 bases and V by 6 bases; bases with no gene match: 8. The CDR3 contains 15 residues. The germline V gene encodes CDR1 SNHLY and CDR2 FYNNEI. The CDR3: CASRVLAGGGNEQFF. In nucleotides, the CDR3 is TGTGCCAGCAGGGTCCTAGCGGGAGGAGGGAATGAGCAGTTCTTC.

The genes are TRBV19 and TRBJ2-1; TRBD1 matches 10 bases. The CDR3 has 15 residues. Trimming cost V 7 bases and J 8 bases; bases outside gene matches: 11. Germline CDR1 is LNHDA and CDR2 is SQIVND (reference sequence). The CDR3 region has the DNA TGTGCCAGTACGATCCCGGGACAGGGGTCGGATGAGCAGTTCTTC. Translating gives CASTIPGQGSDEQFF.

Written as DNA, the CDR3 is TGCGCCAGCAGCTCGACAGGGGGCTGGACTGAAGCTTTCTTT. Translated, it gives CASSSTGGWTEAFF. The V gene is TRBV5-1, the J gene TRBJ1-1; 10 nucleotides match TRBD1. Germline values: CDR1 SGHRS, CDR2 YFSETQ. The CDR3 consists of 14 residues. V gave up 3 bases and J gave up 5 bases; unmatched junction bases: 4.

The rearrangement joins TRBV28 to TRBJ1-5; 7 nucleotides line up with TRBD1. V was clipped by 6 bases and J by 4 bases; unmatched bases: 9. Germline V gene lookup returns CDR1 MDHEN and CDR2 SYDVKM. This CDR3 is built from 15 residues. CDR3 nucleotides: TGTGCCAGCAGCTTGACAGGGTCTAGGAATCAGCCCCAGCATTTT. Residues: CASSLTGSRNQPQHF.

The rearrangement joins TRBV7-2 to TRBJ2-6; D gene ambiguous. CDR3 size: 13 residues. Germline V CDR1 and CDR2: SGHTA, FQGNSA. V lost 3 bases, J lost 0 bases, and 0 bases lay in between. This chain's CDR3 is CASSFSGANVLTF. In DNA form, the CDR3 reads TGTGCCAGCAGCTTCTCTGGGGCCAACGTCCTGACTTTC. Combining the CDR3 with reference TRBV7-2 and TRBJ2-6 gives the whole variable domain GAGVSQSPSNKVTEKGKDVELRCDPISGHTALYWYRQSLGQGLEFLIYFQGNSAPDKSGLPSDRFSAERTGGSVSTLTIQRTQQEDSAVYLCASSFSGANVLTFGAGSRLTVL.